Listed here are 20 T cell receptor beta chains from one sample, sequenced in a study of neurological immune-mediated disorders. Regarding time point: longitudinal time-point 3. TCRdb re-analysed the 5' RACE reads in MiXCR, keeping a single row per CDR3 protein. The sample has about 99,000 distinct CDR3 sequences; under 14% are singletons. The sample was PBMCs. The receptors originated from a female donor with HTLV-1-associated myelopathy (HAM/TSP).

This clonotype occurred many times. The chain combines TRBV4-3 with TRBJ1-2; unclear D gene. V lost 0 bases, J lost 4 bases, and 12 bases lay in between. Per the germline V gene, CDR1 is LGHNA and CDR2 is YSLEER. CDR3 size: 15 residues. CDR3 coding DNA: TGCGCCAGCAGCCAAGAAAGAGGCAGCACCTATGGCTACACCTTC. Translating it yields CASSQERGSTYGYTF.

This clonotype was recorded many times. The rearrangement links TRBV11-2 to TRBJ2-3; 9 bases agree with TRBD1. This CDR3 comprises 15 residues. Germline V CDR1 and CDR2: SGHAT, FQNNGV. V trimming: 4 bases; J trimming: 2 bases; junction bases outside the gene matches: 4. CDR3 protein: CASSSWDRATDTQYF. Here the CDR3 DNA reads TGTGCCAGCAGCTCCTGGGACAGGGCCACAGATACGCAGTATTTT.

Written as DNA, the CDR3 is TGTGCCAGCAGCTTAGGCAGGGGGCTCTACGAGCAGTACTTC. It encodes CASSLGRGLYEQYF. V and J are TRBV7-2 and TRBJ2-7, with 8 nucleotides matching TRBD1. The junction had 2 bases not matched to a gene; V was cut back by 1 base and J by 3 bases. CDR1 and CDR2 from the germline V gene are SGHTA and FQGNSA. The CDR3 totals 14 residues.

This clonotype appeared many times. The gene calls are TRBV20-1 and TRBJ1-4; D unresolved. CDR1 and CDR2 from the germline V gene are DFQATT and SNEGSKA (reference sequence). The CDR3 consists of 11 residues. Trimming removed 3 bases from V and 5 bases from J, with 4 bases in between. The CDR3 nucleotides read TGCAGTGCTAGGGCAAATGAAAAACTGTTTTTT. Protein product: CSARANEKLFF.

This clonotype was detected ten times or more. V gene TRBV9 combines with J gene TRBJ2-7; D could derive from TRBD1 or TRBD2 (5 bases each). This CDR3 has 13 residues. V shed 1 base and J shed 7 bases, with 12 bases lying between them. Germline-derived CDR1 and CDR2 are SGDLS and YYNGEE. CDR3 amino acids: CASSVNFGGEQYF. Here the CDR3 DNA reads TGTGCCAGCAGCGTAAATTTTGGGGGAGAGCAGTACTTC. The whole variable domain, filled in from reference TRBV9 and TRBJ2-7, reads DSGVTQTPKHLITATGQRVTLRCSPRSGDLSVYWYQQSLDQGLQFLIQYYNGEERAKGNILERFSAQQFPDLHSELNLSSLELGDSALYFCASSVNFGGEQYFGPGTRLTVT.

Of note for this clonotype: A read error may explain this, as a much larger clone is one base away. The CDR3: CANCLGGSRFADTQYF. The CDR3 region has the DNA TGTGCCAACTGCCTAGGGGGGAGCCGGTTCGCAGATACGCAGTATTTT. The chain carries TRBV12-3 or TRBV12-4 and TRBJ2-3, with D perhaps matching TRBD1 or TRBD2 (6 bases each). The CDR3 extends over 16 amino acids. Trimming left V 10 bases short and J 4 bases short, with 24 bases between.

This clonotype has ten or more counts. The rearrangement joins TRBV21-1 to TRBJ2-1; the D call in the table, TRBD2, was not verified against the DNA. TRBV21-1 constitutes a pseudogene. The CDR3 sequence is 21 residues long. CDR3 DNA sequence: TGTGCCAGCAGCTCGAGCGGTGGGCCTAGCGGGGGGCATGTCACCTACAATGAGCAGTTCTTC. Protein sequence: CASSSSGGPSGGHVTYNEQFF.

Note on this clonotype: This clone may be a read error of a much larger clone one base away. V usage is TRBV6-5 and J usage is TRBJ2-1; TRBD2 matches 7 bases. The CDR3 length is 13 residues. Per germline, CDR1 MNHEY and CDR2 SVGAGI. Written as DNA, the CDR3 is TGTGCCAGCAGTTACTCGCGGGGGTATGAGAAGTTCTTC. It translates to CASSYSRGYEKFF.

This clonotype was seen ten or more times. This chain links TRBV29-1 with TRBJ2-3; D is possibly TRBD1 (6 bases). The V end was cut by 2 bases, the J end by 5 bases, with 11 bases between. The CDR3 contains 13 residues. Germline CDR1 and CDR2: SQVTM and ANQGSEA. CDR3 in DNA: TGCAGCGTTGAATCGAAGGACAGAGATACGCAGTATTTT. Translation gives CSVESKDRDTQYF.

This clonotype was seen a handful of times. The chain uses TRBV7-9 and TRBJ2-6, with TRBD2 as a possible D gene (5 bases). V was shortened by 5 bases and J by 0 bases, with 14 bases between the two germline ends. The CDR3 has 17 amino acids. The germline CDR1 and CDR2 sequences are SEHNR and FQNEAQ (reference sequence). CDR3 nucleotide sequence: TGTGCCAGCAGCGTAAGAGGGTCTCGCTCTGGGGCCAACGTCCTGACTTTC. Its protein is CASSVRGSRSGANVLTF.

This clonotype was detected ten times or more. The chain joins TRBV4-1 to TRBJ2-3; 11 nucleotides match TRBD1. From germline, CDR1 is MGHRA and CDR2 YSYEKL. The CDR3 is 17 amino acids. The V segment lost 3 bases and the J segment 6 bases; nucleotides outside the gene matches: 11. This CDR3 reads CASSQRTGGDMTDTQYF. CDR3 sequence (DNA): TGCGCCAGCAGCCAGAGGACAGGGGGCGATATGACCGATACGCAGTATTTT.

This clonotype showed up many times. This chain connects TRBV6-2 or TRBV6-3 to TRBJ2-7, with TRBD2 identical over 9 bases. CDR1 is MNHEY and CDR2 is SVGEGT in the germline V gene. The length of the CDR3 is 14 residues. V was pared by 4 bases and J by 4 bases, with 5 bases of the junction left unmatched. The CDR3 nucleotides read TGTGCCAGCAGTTTTGGACTAGCGTCGTACGAGCAGTACTTC. Encoded protein: CASSFGLASYEQYF.

This clonotype was picked up many times. The V call is TRBV4-1, the J call TRBJ1-2; TRBD1 is a possible D gene (5 bases). V shed 1 base and J shed 7 bases, with 19 bases lying between them. The CDR3 is 16 residues long. Per germline, CDR1 MGHRA and CDR2 YSYEKL. The CDR3 protein is CASSQGGRGGNSGYTF. CDR3 sequence (DNA): TGCGCCAGCAGCCAAGGGGGACGGGGAGGTAATTCTGGCTACACCTTC.

Many counts were recorded for this clonotype. V and J are TRBV10-3 and TRBJ2-7; D gene ambiguous. The CDR3 sequence is 14 residues long. Germline V lookup: CDR1 ENHRY, CDR2 SYGVKD. V was trimmed by 0 bases and J by 6 bases, leaving 12 bases between them. The CDR3 bases are TGTGCCATCAGTGAGTCGGTGGTATTTCGCGAGCAGTACTTC. Translation: CAISESVVFREQYF.

The chain has TRBV20-1 and TRBJ2-3; D is uncertain. V shed 3 bases and J shed 10 bases, with 26 bases lying between them. The CDR3 sequence is 16 residues long. Germline V gives CDR1 DFQATT, CDR2 SNEGSKA (reference sequence). The CDR3 DNA follows: TGCAGTGCTAGTGTACGGTGGGCAACGAAAAACGACCCGCAGTATTTT. Its protein product is CSASVRWATKNDPQYF.

This clonotype was observed at least ten times. This chain joins TRBV5-1 and TRBJ2-3; 8 bases map to TRBD2. The CDR3 sequence is 16 residues long. The V gene's germline CDR1 is SGHRS and CDR2 YFSETQ. Unmatched junction bases numbered 11, after V lost 4 bases and J lost 4 bases. This CDR3 is CASSDPGTSIADTQYF. In DNA form, the CDR3 reads TGCGCCAGCAGCGACCCCGGGACTAGTATAGCAGATACGCAGTATTTT.

This clonotype was counted many times. The chain carries TRBV5-5 and TRBJ2-5, with 11 bases lining up with TRBD1. V was pared by 3 bases and J by 7 bases, with 8 bases of the junction left unmatched. The CDR3 totals 15 residues. The germline CDR1 and CDR2 sequences are SGHKS and YYEKEE (reference sequence). The CDR3 is CASSYGTGGYGTQYF. The CDR3 region has the DNA TGTGCCAGCAGCTACGGGACAGGGGGTTACGGGACCCAGTACTTC.

The chain carries TRBV20-1 and TRBJ1-1; 7 bases align to TRBD1. V was clipped by 7 bases and J by 1 base; unmatched bases: 6. This CDR3 spans 13 amino acids. Germline V gene lookup returns CDR1 DFQATT and CDR2 SNEGSKA (reference sequence). The CDR3 region is CSVMTGQNTEAFF. As DNA, the CDR3 is TGCAGTGTTATGACAGGGCAGAACACTGAAGCTTTCTTT.

This clonotype was counted ten times or more. J is TRBJ2-3 and V is TRBV5-1; TRBD1 aligns across 7 bases. CDR1 is SGHRS and CDR2 is YFSETQ in the germline V gene. The junction had 3 bases not matched to a gene; V was cut back by 0 bases and J by 5 bases. This CDR3 is 14 amino acids long. As DNA, the CDR3 is TGCGCCAGCAGCTTGGGACAGGGAAAAGATACGCAGTATTTT. Amino acids: CASSLGQGKDTQYF.

Comment on this clonotype: Since a much larger clone is just one base distant, this may be a read error. This chain connects TRBV20-1 to TRBJ1-1; D uncertain. Trimming stripped 5 bases from V and 8 bases from J, with 3 bases between. This CDR3 has 8 amino acids. Germline loops: CDR1 DFQATT, CDR2 SNEGSKA (reference sequence). The CDR3: CSALEAFF. CDR3 DNA: TGCAGTGCTTTGGAAGCTTTCTTT.